The 28 T cell receptor beta chains below come from one sample, sequenced in a study of response to subunit inactivated influenza vaccine. TCRdb ran MiXCR on the RT-PCR reads and lists one entry per CDR3 protein. The data contain 150,000 to 200,000 distinct CDR3 sequences, around 8.8% of them singletons. The sample here was non-naive T cells sorted from PBMCs, taken on the day of vaccination. These receptors originate from a man aged 45-60 years who received an inactivated influenza vaccine.

This clonotype has ten or more counts. The V call is TRBV2, the J call TRBJ2-2; maybe TRBD2 (6 bases). Trimming took off 2 bases at V and 3 bases at J, with 10 bases between the two ends. Germline lookup yields CDR1 SNHLY and CDR2 FYNNEI. The CDR3 sequence is 15 residues long. The CDR3 region is CASSESGGDTGELFF. CDR3 in DNA: TGTGCCAGCAGTGAAAGTGGCGGGGACACCGGGGAGCTGTTTTTT.

This clonotype showed up many times. The chain recombines TRBV29-1 with TRBJ2-2, with D perhaps given as TRBD1 or TRBD2 (5 bases each). Between the trimmed V and J ends, which lost 7 bases and 2 bases, there was a span of 11 bases. This CDR3 spans 13 amino acids. Germline assignment: CDR1 SQVTM and CDR2 ANQGSEA. The CDR3 protein is CSGRGANTGELFF. In DNA, the CDR3 is TGCAGCGGGAGAGGGGCCAACACCGGGGAGCTGTTTTTT.

A few counts support this clonotype. The J gene is TRBJ2-7, the V gene TRBV24-1; D is perhaps TRBD2 (6 bases). V lost 2 bases, J lost 2 bases, and 12 bases lay in between. Germline loops: CDR1 KGHDR, CDR2 SFDVKD. The CDR3 is 15 residues long. CDR3 in DNA: TGTGCCACCAGTGATTCCCGGGACTTCCCCTACGAGCAGTACTTC. The encoded protein is CATSDSRDFPYEQYF.

This chain links TRBV24-1 with TRBJ2-3; weak D call: TRBD1 (6 bases). Trimming took off 4 bases at V and 0 bases at J, with 13 bases between the two ends. Germline V CDR1 and CDR2: KGHDR, SFDVKD. The CDR3 totals 16 residues. In DNA form, the CDR3 reads TGTGCCACCAGTGACTTGGACAGACCTAGCACAGATACGCAGTATTTT. It encodes CATSDLDRPSTDTQYF.

This clonotype was counted between two and nine times. V and J are TRBV7-9 and TRBJ2-3, with 9 bases matching TRBD1. With 1 base clipped from V and 4 bases from J, the junction kept 6 bases outside the gene matches. CDR1 and CDR2 (germline): SEHNR, FQNEAQ (reference sequence). The CDR3 has 16 residues. This CDR3 is CASSLGGQGRSDTQYF. The CDR3 nucleotides are TGTGCCAGCAGCTTAGGGGGACAGGGTCGATCAGATACGCAGTATTTT.

The gene calls are TRBV2 and TRBJ2-5; D is perhaps TRBD1 (7 bases). The CDR3 loop spans 16 amino acids. CDR1 is SNHLY, CDR2 FYNNEI, per germline. Trimming left V 3 bases short and J 5 bases short, with 19 bases between. The CDR3 region is CASSDGGGGLGETQYF. The CDR3 nucleotides read TGTGCCAGCAGTGATGGAGGAGGGGGCCTGGGGGAGACCCAGTACTTC.

This clonotype showed up many times. This chain links TRBV20-1 with TRBJ1-4; no firm D call. The CDR3 is 14 residues long. Germline CDR1 reads DFQATT; CDR2 reads SNEGSKA (reference sequence). V lost 1 base to trimming and J lost 8 bases, with 14 bases between them. CDR3 DNA: TGCAGTGCTAGAGGAGAGGCAACCCGGGAAAAACTGTTTTTT. This sequence encodes CSARGEATREKLFF.

This clonotype was counted a few times. The chain has TRBV29-1 and TRBJ2-7; 9 bases agree with TRBD2. The length of the CDR3 is 13 residues. Trimming removed 7 bases from V and 6 bases from J; junction bases left unmatched: 10. The germline CDR1 and CDR2 sequences are SQVTM and ANQGSEA. CDR3 nucleotide sequence: TGCAGCGCTACCGGGACTAGCTTGGGCGAGCAGTACTTC. It yields the protein CSATGTSLGEQYF.

This clonotype was recorded at least ten times. The rearrangement links TRBV6-2 or TRBV6-3 to TRBJ2-3; D is possibly TRBD2 (6 bases). Germline V lookup: CDR1 MNHEY, CDR2 SVGEGT. This CDR3 spans 14 amino acids. Deletions cut 7 bases from V and 0 bases from J, with 11 bases between. CDR3 bases: TGTGCCAGCACCGACGGGGGTAGCACAGATACGCAGTATTTT. It yields the protein CASTDGGSTDTQYF.

This clonotype occurred a few times. V usage is TRBV7-9 and J usage is TRBJ2-7, with 10 bases fitting TRBD2. CDR1 SEHNR and CDR2 FQNEAQ come from the germline V gene (reference sequence). CDR3 length equals 14 residues. With V trimmed by 5 bases and J by 6 bases, 7 bases remained unmatched. The CDR3 region is CASSQALAGAEQYF. In DNA, the CDR3 is TGTGCCAGCAGCCAAGCCCTAGCGGGGGCCGAGCAGTACTTC.

A few counts support this clonotype. The genes are TRBV29-1 and TRBJ2-7, with D perhaps matching TRBD1 (6 bases). CDR3 length: 13 amino acids. The germline gives CDR1 SQVTM, CDR2 ANQGSEA. Trimming shortened V by 6 bases and J by 1 base, and 13 bases separated the two germline ends. CDR3 amino acids: CSVIRGRSYEQYF. The CDR3 region has the DNA TGCAGCGTAATCAGGGGTAGGTCCTACGAGCAGTACTTC.

This sequence joins TRBV20-1 and TRBJ2-7; D might be TRBD1 (6 bases). CDR3 length: 14 residues. V was shortened by 3 bases and J by 2 bases, with 14 bases between the two germline ends. Germline CDR1 is DFQATT and CDR2 is SNEGSKA (reference sequence). The chain's CDR3 is CSARLGGWTYEQYF. The CDR3 DNA reads TGCAGTGCTAGGTTAGGGGGATGGACCTACGAGCAGTACTTC.

This clonotype has at least ten counts. The chain has TRBV5-1 and TRBJ1-2, with 10 bases fitting TRBD1. Germline V gene data show CDR1 as SGHRS and CDR2 as YFSETQ. The V gene end was trimmed by 0 bases and the J gene end by 0 bases; junction bases not matched to a gene: 2. This CDR3 region has 16 residues. The CDR3 protein is CASSLGGTGANYGYTF. In DNA, the CDR3 is TGCGCCAGCAGCTTGGGAGGGACAGGGGCTAACTATGGCTACACCTTC.

This clonotype occurred a few times. J is TRBJ1-5 and V is TRBV6-2 or TRBV6-3, with D perhaps matching TRBD1 (6 bases). Germline V gene lookup returns CDR1 MNHEY and CDR2 SVGEGT. The germline V and J ends were trimmed by 2 bases and 0 bases, with 14 bases remaining between them. This CDR3 comprises 17 residues. In nucleotides, the CDR3 is TGTGCCAGCAGTTACGCTCCGGGACAAGATAGCAATCAGCCCCAGCATTTT. This codes for CASSYAPGQDSNQPQHF.

Only a few counts were recorded for this clonotype. The chain links TRBV24-1 to TRBJ1-1; D may be TRBD1 (6 bases). This CDR3 spans 15 amino acids. Trimming shortened V by 4 bases and J by 6 bases, and 17 bases separated the two germline ends. Germline V gene sequence: CDR1 KGHDR, CDR2 SFDVKD. The CDR3 region is CATSDRGGGWSEAFF. In DNA, the CDR3 is TGTGCCACCAGTGACCGAGGTGGGGGCTGGTCTGAAGCTTTCTTT.

CDR3 sequence (DNA): TGCAGTGCCCCTTCGTGGGGCAATCAGCCCCAGCATTTT. The encoded protein is CSAPSWGNQPQHF. The rearrangement uses TRBV20-1 and TRBJ1-5; no clear D. The V and J ends lost 6 bases and 2 bases respectively, with 11 bases between them. Germline values: CDR1 DFQATT, CDR2 SNEGSKA (reference sequence). The CDR3 contains 13 residues.

This clonotype turned up a few times. CDR3 sequence: CASSRGSGNTGELFF. The CDR3, as DNA: TGCGCCAGCAGCCGAGGCTCGGGGAACACCGGGGAGCTGTTTTTT. This chain connects TRBV4-3 to TRBJ2-2, with unresolved D. Germline assignment: CDR1 LGHNA and CDR2 YSLEER. The CDR3 has 15 residues. V was cut by 4 bases and J by 1 base, with 10 bases left in between.

This clonotype turned up a few times. The rearrangement uses TRBV19 and TRBJ1-5, with unresolved D. This CDR3 spans 14 amino acids. Germline V gene data show CDR1 as LNHDA and CDR2 as SQIVND (reference sequence). V shed 8 bases and J shed 4 bases, with 15 bases lying between them. CDR3: CASLGPPGNQPQHF. CDR3 in DNA: TGTGCCAGTCTTGGTCCCCCGGGAAATCAGCCCCAGCATTTT.

The CDR3 coding sequence is TGCAGTGCTAGAGATGTACTACAGGGGGCTGACACCGGGGAGCTGTTTTTT. Translated: CSARDVLQGADTGELFF. The V gene is TRBV20-1, the J gene TRBJ2-2; the match to TRBD1 covers 9 bases. CDR1 DFQATT and CDR2 SNEGSKA come from the germline V gene (reference sequence). V trimming: 0 bases; J trimming: 3 bases; junction bases outside the gene matches: 8. CDR3 length equals 17 residues.

This clonotype was seen more than once but under ten times. The rearrangement links TRBV6-5 to TRBJ2-7, with unresolved D. Germline V lookup: CDR1 MNHEY, CDR2 SVGAGI. The germline V and J ends were trimmed by 3 bases and 0 bases, with 9 bases remaining between them. The CDR3 has 14 residues. CDR3 loop: CASSYRSSSYEQYF. In DNA, the CDR3 is TGTGCCAGCAGTTATCGGTCGAGCTCCTACGAGCAGTACTTC.

The sample holds a few counts of this clonotype. The CDR3 sequence is CASSQEGTGIGELFF. The DNA for the CDR3 is TGCGCCAGCAGCCAAGAAGGCACAGGGATCGGGGAGCTGTTTTTT. The chain links TRBV4-3 to TRBJ2-2; D perhaps matches TRBD1 (6 bases). This CDR3 comprises 15 residues. Trimming left V 0 bases short and J 7 bases short, with 12 bases between. The germline V gene has CDR1 LGHNA and CDR2 YSLEER.

This clonotype was observed a handful of times. J is TRBJ1-1 and V is TRBV20-1, with D perhaps matching TRBD1 (5 bases). V dropped 5 bases and J dropped 3 bases, with 19 bases sitting between them. This CDR3 has 15 amino acids. Germline V CDR1 and CDR2: DFQATT, SNEGSKA (reference sequence). CDR3 in DNA: TGCAGTGCTGCGAACTTCGGGACCGGCCACACTGAAGCTTTCTTT. It codes for CSAANFGTGHTEAFF.

In this sample, this clonotype turned up many times. The chain combines TRBV20-1 with TRBJ1-5, with 7 bases identical to TRBD1. Germline V gives CDR1 DFQATT, CDR2 SNEGSKA (reference sequence). Trimming cost V 0 bases and J 6 bases; bases outside gene matches: 8. This CDR3 comprises 15 residues. The CDR3, as DNA: TGCAGTGCTAGAGAACAGGGGCAGTTCTTTCAGCCCCAGCATTTT. This encodes CSAREQGQFFQPQHF.

The chain combines TRBV7-9 with TRBJ2-1; unclear D gene. CDR3 size: 15 residues. The germline V and J ends were trimmed by 4 bases and 5 bases, with 15 bases remaining between them. From germline, CDR1 is SEHNR and CDR2 FQNEAQ (reference sequence). The CDR3 here is CASSSIKTTHNEQFF. CDR3 bases: TGTGCCAGCAGCTCCATAAAGACAACCCACAATGAGCAGTTCTTC.

This clonotype was seen more than once but under ten times. This chain uses TRBV5-1 with TRBJ2-3; D gene unclear. Trimming pared 7 bases from V and 2 bases from J, leaving 14 bases between. Germline V lookup: CDR1 SGHRS, CDR2 YFSETQ. This CDR3 has 14 residues. In DNA, the CDR3 is TGCGCCAGCGCAAGATCGGAGCCCACAGATACGCAGTATTTT. Its protein product is CASARSEPTDTQYF.

A few counts support this clonotype. The chain uses TRBV29-1 and TRBJ1-1; the D gene is possibly TRBD1 (6 bases). This CDR3 region has 16 residues. Germline CDR1 reads SQVTM; CDR2 reads ANQGSEA. Trimming left V 4 bases short and J 1 base short, with 19 bases between. The CDR3 here is CSVAYVGTKKNTEAFF. CDR3 coding DNA: TGCAGCGTTGCATATGTTGGGACAAAAAAGAACACTGAAGCTTTCTTT.

In its sample, this clonotype was seen a few times. V and J are TRBV20-1 and TRBJ2-3, with a weak D call TRBD2 (6 bases). The CDR3 is 17 amino acids. CDR1 DFQATT and CDR2 SNEGSKA come from the germline V gene (reference sequence). Trimming removed 0 bases at V and 0 bases at J, with 16 bases between. DNA of the CDR3: TGCAGTGCTAGAGATTTAGGAGGGGTCACGAGCACAGATACGCAGTATTTT. Translating it yields CSARDLGGVTSTDTQYF.

There are a few counts of this clonotype. The chain is built from TRBV24-1 and TRBJ2-3, with D possibly called TRBD1 or TRBD2 (5 bases each). This CDR3 spans 13 amino acids. Germline CDR1 is KGHDR and CDR2 is SFDVKD. V lost 4 bases and J 1 base, leaving 5 bases between the germline ends. The CDR3 nucleotides read TGTGCCACCAGTGAGGGGGGCACAGATACGCAGTATTTT. Its translation is CATSEGGTDTQYF.